This TCR beta chain was sequenced during a study of T cells after posttransplantation cyclophosphamide. Concerning this clone itself: The antigen is not known.

Germline loops: CDR1 MNHNS, CDR2 SASEGT. V dropped 8 bases and J dropped 7 bases, with 17 bases sitting between them. The CDR3 consists of 14 residues. Only in-frame clones appear in the TCRdb table, and some are missing; sequencing was by immunoSEQ multiplex PCR. The profile covers roughly 7,600 clones, with roughly 82% appearing a single time and 17% taken by the ten largest. A marrow graft followed busulfan-fludarabine conditioning, with cyclophosphamide on days +3 and +4. Study-wide points: Donor-recipient repertoire similarity was low at 1-2 months, rising over year one.

The source material was CD4+ T cells sorted from blood, sampled more than 1,000 days after allogeneic stem cell transplant with posttransplant cyclophosphamide. The V and J genes are TRBV6-1 and TRBJ1-4; D uncertain. This receptor was taken from a female patient aged 40 to 50 who received an allogeneic stem cell transplant from a related donor, was CMV-positive, and had no GVHD. The T cells may come from the graft donor. Here the CDR3 reads CASRYSLSSEKLFF. For the CDR3, the DNA is TGTGCCAGCCGTTATAGCCTCTCCAGTGAAAAACTGTTTTTT.